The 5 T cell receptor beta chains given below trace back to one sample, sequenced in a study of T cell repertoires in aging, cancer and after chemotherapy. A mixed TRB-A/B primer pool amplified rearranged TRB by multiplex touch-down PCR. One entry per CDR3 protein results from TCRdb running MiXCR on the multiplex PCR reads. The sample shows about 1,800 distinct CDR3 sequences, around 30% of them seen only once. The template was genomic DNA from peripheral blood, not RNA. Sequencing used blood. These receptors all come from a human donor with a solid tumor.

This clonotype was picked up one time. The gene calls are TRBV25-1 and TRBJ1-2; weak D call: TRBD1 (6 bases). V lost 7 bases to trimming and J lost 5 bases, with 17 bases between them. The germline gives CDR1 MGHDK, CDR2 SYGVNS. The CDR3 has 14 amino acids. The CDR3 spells CASTGAGEGYGYTF. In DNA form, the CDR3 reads TGTGCCAGCACAGGGGCAGGGGAAGGGTATGGCTACACCTTC.

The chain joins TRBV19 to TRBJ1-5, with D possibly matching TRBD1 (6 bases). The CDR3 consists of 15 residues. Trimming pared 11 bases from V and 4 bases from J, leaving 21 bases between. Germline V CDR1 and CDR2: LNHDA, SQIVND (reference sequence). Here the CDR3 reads CAGTLMIGGNQPQHF. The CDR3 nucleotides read TGTGCCGGTACCCTCATGATAGGGGGGAATCAGCCCCAGCATTTT.

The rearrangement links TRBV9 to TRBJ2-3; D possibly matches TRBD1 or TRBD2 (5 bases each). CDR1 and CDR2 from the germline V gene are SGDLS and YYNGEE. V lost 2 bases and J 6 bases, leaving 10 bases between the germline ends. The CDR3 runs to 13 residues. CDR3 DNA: TGTGCCAGCAGCGTGCCGGGACGGGATACGCAGTATTTT. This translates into CASSVPGRDTQYF.

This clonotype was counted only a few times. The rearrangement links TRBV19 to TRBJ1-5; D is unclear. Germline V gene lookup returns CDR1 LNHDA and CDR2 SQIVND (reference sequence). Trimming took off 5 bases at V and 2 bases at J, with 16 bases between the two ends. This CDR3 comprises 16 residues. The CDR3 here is CASSAEGGEGNQPQHF. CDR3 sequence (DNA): TGTGCCAGTAGTGCCGAGGGCGGGGAAGGCAATCAGCCCCAGCATTTT.

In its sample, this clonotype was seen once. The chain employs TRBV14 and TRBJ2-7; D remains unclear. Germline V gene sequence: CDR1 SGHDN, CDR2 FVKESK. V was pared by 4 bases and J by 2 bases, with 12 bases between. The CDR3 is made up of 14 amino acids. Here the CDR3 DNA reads TGTGCCAGCAGCCTCTCAGGTAGTACCTACGAGCAGTACTTC. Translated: CASSLSGSTYEQYF.